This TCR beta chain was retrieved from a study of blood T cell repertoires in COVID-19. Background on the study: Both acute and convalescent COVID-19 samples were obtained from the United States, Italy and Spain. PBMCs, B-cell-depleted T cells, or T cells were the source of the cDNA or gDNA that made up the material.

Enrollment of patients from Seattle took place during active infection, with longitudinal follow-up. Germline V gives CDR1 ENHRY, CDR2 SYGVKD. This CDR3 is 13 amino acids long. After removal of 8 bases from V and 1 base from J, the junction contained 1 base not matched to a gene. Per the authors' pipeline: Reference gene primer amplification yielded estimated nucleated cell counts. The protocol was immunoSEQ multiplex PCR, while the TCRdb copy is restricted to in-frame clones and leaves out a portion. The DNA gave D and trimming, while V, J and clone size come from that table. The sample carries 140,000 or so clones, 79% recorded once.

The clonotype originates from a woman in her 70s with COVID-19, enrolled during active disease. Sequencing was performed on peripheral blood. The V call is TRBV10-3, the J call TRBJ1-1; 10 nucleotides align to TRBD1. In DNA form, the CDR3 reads TGTGCCATCCGGACAGGGGGGAACACTGAAGCTTTCTTT. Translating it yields CAIRTGGNTEAFF.